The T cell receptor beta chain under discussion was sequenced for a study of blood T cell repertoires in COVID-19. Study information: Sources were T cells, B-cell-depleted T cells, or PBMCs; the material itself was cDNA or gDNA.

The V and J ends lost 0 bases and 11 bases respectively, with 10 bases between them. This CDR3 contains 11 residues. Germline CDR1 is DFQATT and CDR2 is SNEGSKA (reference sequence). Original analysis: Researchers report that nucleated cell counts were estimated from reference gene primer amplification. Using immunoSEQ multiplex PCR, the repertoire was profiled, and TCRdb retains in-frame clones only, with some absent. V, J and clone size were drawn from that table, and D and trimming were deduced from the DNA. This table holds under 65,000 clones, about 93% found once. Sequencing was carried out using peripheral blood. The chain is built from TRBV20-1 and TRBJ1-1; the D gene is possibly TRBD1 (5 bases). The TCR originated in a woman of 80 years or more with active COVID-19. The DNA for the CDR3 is TGCAGTGCTAGAGATTGGGGGGAGGCTTTCTTT. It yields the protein CSARDWGEAFF.